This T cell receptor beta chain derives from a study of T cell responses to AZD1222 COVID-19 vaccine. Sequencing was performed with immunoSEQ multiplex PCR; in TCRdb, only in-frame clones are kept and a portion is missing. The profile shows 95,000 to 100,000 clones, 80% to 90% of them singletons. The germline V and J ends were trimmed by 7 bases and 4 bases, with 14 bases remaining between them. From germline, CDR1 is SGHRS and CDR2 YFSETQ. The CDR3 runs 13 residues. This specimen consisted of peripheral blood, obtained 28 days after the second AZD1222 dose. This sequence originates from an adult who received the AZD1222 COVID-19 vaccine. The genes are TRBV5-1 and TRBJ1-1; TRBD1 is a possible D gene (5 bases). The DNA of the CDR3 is TGCGCCAGCGCATATTGGGGGGGCACTGAAGCTTTCTTT. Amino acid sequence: CASAYWGGTEAFF.